This paragraph covers one T cell receptor (beta chain) sequence. The data originate from a study of blood T cell repertoires in COVID-19. Study-wide context: T cells, B-cell-depleted T cells, or PBMCs supplied cDNA or gDNA.

TCRdb's copy holds only in-frame clones and misses some; the assay was immunoSEQ multiplex PCR. The profile shows approximately 41,000 clones, over 75% of them singletons. The CDR3 is made up of 12 amino acids. Per germline, CDR1 SQVTM and CDR2 ANQGSEA. Trimming removed 6 bases from V and 5 bases from J, with 13 bases in between. Sequencing used peripheral blood. The V and J genes are TRBV29-1 and TRBJ1-1, with D perhaps TRBD1 (5 bases). This clonotype was obtained from a man in his forties with active or convalescent COVID-19. The CDR3 region has the DNA TGCAGCGTGGACATCAGACGGACTGAAGCTTTCTTT. This sequence encodes CSVDIRRTEAFF.